Following are 3 T cell receptor beta chains from one sample sequenced in a study of blood T cells in healthy people across ages. The authors ran a second PCR of roughly 7 to 11 cycles using a sample-barcoded 5' primer and a J-beta primer mix. TCRdb passed the 5' RACE reads through MiXCR, listing each CDR3 protein once. The data hold about 1.8 million distinct CDR3 sequences, with around 50% observed a single time. The sample taken for sequencing was blood. Source of these receptors: a woman in her forties in good health.

This clonotype turned up a few times. V usage is TRBV9 and J usage is TRBJ2-4; TRBD1 agrees at 12 bases. The better agreement between TRBJ2-5 and the DNA end casts doubt on the J call. The CDR3 consists of 15 residues. Per germline, CDR1 SGDLS and CDR2 YYNGEE. The CDR3 region is CASSVGDRGRETQYF. The CDR3 bases are TGTGCCAGCAGCGTAGGGGACAGGGGGCGAGAGACCCAGTACTTC.

The sample holds many counts of this clonotype. This rearrangement joins TRBV5-6 to TRBJ2-1, with TRBD2 identical over 8 bases. The junction had 3 bases not matched to a gene; V was cut back by 2 bases and J by 2 bases. In germline, CDR1 is SGHDT, CDR2 YYEEEE. The CDR3 covers 15 residues. The CDR3 is CASSLTGGPYNEQFF. The CDR3 region has the DNA TGTGCCAGCAGCTTAACGGGGGGGCCCTACAATGAGCAGTTCTTC.

Remarks on this clonotype: Relative to the germline gene, one junction end is altered; a read error may explain this. The V gene is TRBV6-2 or TRBV6-3, the J gene TRBJ2-7; TRBD2 agrees at 12 bases. This CDR3 has 14 amino acids. Germline CDR1 reads MNHEY; CDR2 reads SVGEGT. The CDR3 region is CASGASGGAYERYF. CDR3 DNA: TGTGCCAGCGGAGCTAGCGGGGGGGCCTACGAGCGGTACTTC.